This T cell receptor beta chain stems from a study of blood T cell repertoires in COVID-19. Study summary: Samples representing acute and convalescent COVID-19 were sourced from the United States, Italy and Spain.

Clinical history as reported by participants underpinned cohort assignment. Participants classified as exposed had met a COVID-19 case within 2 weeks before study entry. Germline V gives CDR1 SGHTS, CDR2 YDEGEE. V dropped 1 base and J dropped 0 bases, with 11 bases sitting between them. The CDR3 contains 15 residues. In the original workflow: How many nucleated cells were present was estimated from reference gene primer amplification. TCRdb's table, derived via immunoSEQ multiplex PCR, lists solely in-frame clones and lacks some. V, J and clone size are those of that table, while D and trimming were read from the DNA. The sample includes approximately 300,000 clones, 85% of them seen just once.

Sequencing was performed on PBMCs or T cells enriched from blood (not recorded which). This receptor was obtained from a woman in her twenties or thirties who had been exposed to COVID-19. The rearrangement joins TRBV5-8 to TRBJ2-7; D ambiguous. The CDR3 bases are TGTGCCAGCAGCTTGTGGCCTTTTCCCTCCTACGAGCAGTACTTC. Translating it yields CASSLWPFPSYEQYF.